The next 16 T cell receptor beta chains were all read from a single sample in a study of T cell clones after liver transplantation. Produced via immunoSEQ multiplex PCR; TCRdb's table is partial and in-frame only. The repertoire holds 68,000 or so clones, with 80% to 95% as singletons. The material was CD4+ T cells from blood, obtained around 25 months after liver transplant. These receptors all come from a human patient who received a liver transplant. The graft donor may account for some of the T cells.

The chain joins TRBV7-6 to TRBJ2-7, with TRBD1 matching over 7 bases. The CDR3 has 14 amino acids. The junction had 3 bases not matched to a gene; V was cut back by 4 bases and J by 0 bases. Germline assignment: CDR1 SGHVS and CDR2 FNYEAQ. CDR3 loop: CASSSGTVSYEQYF. CDR3 bases: TGTGCCAGCAGCTCCGGGACAGTCTCCTACGAGCAGTACTTC.

J is TRBJ1-1 and V is TRBV5-4, with 7 nucleotides matching TRBD1. V dropped 1 base and J dropped 3; count of bases not matched to a gene: 6. The CDR3 has 15 amino acids. Germline assignment: CDR1 SGHNT and CDR2 YYREEE (reference sequence). CDR3 protein: CASSLSTGRDTEAFF. As DNA, the CDR3 is TGTGCCAGCAGCTTGTCGACAGGGAGGGACACTGAAGCTTTCTTT. The entire variable domain, with the rest obtained from reference TRBV5-4 and TRBJ1-1, is as follows: ETGVTQSPTHLIKTRGQQVTLRCSSQSGHNTVSWYQQALGQGPQFIFQYYREEENGRGNFPPRFSGLQFPNYSSELNVNALELDDSALYLCASSLSTGRDTEAFFGQGTRLTVV.

This clone was observed once. The chain has TRBV5-1 and TRBJ2-3; TRBD1 might be the D (5 bases). The length of the CDR3 is 16 residues. Germline lookup yields CDR1 SGHRS and CDR2 YFSETQ. V shed 1 base and J shed 3 bases, with 15 bases lying between them. The CDR3 loop is CASSLQPGLSTDTQYF. CDR3 sequence (DNA): TGCGCCAGCAGCTTGCAGCCAGGGCTGTCGACAGATACGCAGTATTTT.

The rearrangement joins TRBV4-2 to TRBJ1-2; D not resolved. The CDR3 covers 12 residues. Trimming took 1 base from V and 8 from J, leaving 8 bases between them. Germline CDR1 LGHNA, CDR2 YNFKEQ. The CDR3 DNA is TGTGCCAGCAGCCAAGGGGCTGGGGGCTACACCTTC. Translated: CASSQGAGGYTF.

V gene TRBV4-3 combines with J gene TRBJ2-1; D is undetermined. Trimming pared 0 bases from V and 1 base from J, leaving 7 bases between. This CDR3 spans 15 amino acids. Germline V gene lookup returns CDR1 LGHNA and CDR2 YSLEER. CDR3 sequence reads: CASSQDERSYNEQFF. DNA of the CDR3: TGCGCCAGCAGCCAAGATGAGAGATCCTACAATGAGCAGTTCTTC.

Concerning this clone: Other DNA sequences in the sample encode the same CDR3. The chain couples TRBV5-4 to TRBJ2-5; D gene ambiguous. V lost 5 bases to trimming and J lost 2 bases, with 16 bases between them. The germline V gene has CDR1 SGHNT and CDR2 YYREEE (reference sequence). The CDR3 spans 15 residues. CDR3 nucleotide sequence: TGTGCCAGCAGTCGTCCGGACGGATTACAAGAGACCCAGTACTTC. Translation gives CASSRPDGLQETQYF.

The sample holds one count of this clone. V and J are TRBV18 and TRBJ1-5, with unresolved D. This CDR3 has 14 amino acids. V lost 1 base and J 4 bases, leaving 8 bases between the germline ends. Germline CDR1 is KGHSH and CDR2 is LQKENI. The CDR3 DNA sequence: TGTGCCAGCTCACCACGCCGGGAAAATCAGCCCCAGCATTTT. Translated, it gives CASSPRRENQPQHF. The complete variable domain, with remaining parts taken from reference TRBV18 and TRBJ1-5, reads NAGVMQNPRHLVRRRGQEARLRCSPMKGHSHVYWYRQLPEEGLKFMVYLQKENIIDESGMPKERFSAEFPKEGPSILRIQQVVRGDSAAYFCASSPRRENQPQHFGDGTRLSIL.

The chain uses TRBV10-3 and TRBJ1-5; 8 bases agree with TRBD1. The CDR3 spans 15 residues. The ends lost 10 bases at V and 0 bases at J; junction bases unmatched: 8. Germline loops: CDR1 ENHRY, CDR2 SYGVKD. CDR3 protein: CATIPGQDSNQPQHF. The CDR3 coding sequence is TGTGCCACTATCCCGGGACAGGATAGCAATCAGCCCCAGCATTTT.

The V call is TRBV2, the J call TRBJ2-1, with D unclear. Per the germline V gene, CDR1 is SNHLY and CDR2 is FYNNEI. The CDR3 extends over 15 amino acids. V was clipped by 4 bases and J by 0 bases, with 10 bases between them. The CDR3 sequence: CASSVVPSSYNEQFF. The CDR3 region has the DNA TGTGCCAGCAGTGTAGTCCCTAGCTCCTACAATGAGCAGTTCTTC.

The rearrangement uses TRBV12-5 and TRBJ2-1, with TRBD2 identical over 9 bases. The CDR3 runs 19 residues. Germline V gene lookup returns CDR1 LGHNT and CDR2 FRNRAP. The ends lost 2 bases at V and 0 bases at J; junction bases unmatched: 11. CDR3 in amino acids: CASGLIKAISGSSYNEQFF. The DNA for the CDR3 is TGTGCTAGTGGTTTGATCAAAGCGATTAGCGGGAGCTCCTACAATGAGCAGTTCTTC.

J is TRBJ1-2 and V is TRBV2; D is unclear. This CDR3 comprises 12 residues. Deletions cut 6 bases from V and 5 bases from J, with 10 bases between. Germline V CDR1 and CDR2: SNHLY, FYNNEI. CDR3 region: CASSAGFYGYTF. The CDR3 region has the DNA TGTGCCAGCAGCGCCGGATTTTATGGCTACACCTTC.

J is TRBJ2-2 and V is TRBV4-1; D call uncertain. This CDR3 is built from 17 residues. The V end was cut by 0 bases, the J end by 0 bases, with 11 bases between. The germline CDR1 and CDR2 sequences are MGHRA and YSYEKL. The CDR3 sequence is CASSQEGVGANTGELFF. The CDR3, as DNA: TGCGCCAGCAGCCAAGAGGGTGTCGGCGCGAACACCGGGGAGCTGTTTTTT.

The V gene is TRBV10-1, the J gene TRBJ1-1; D not certain. Trimming removed 2 bases at V and 4 bases at J, with 11 bases between. Germline V lookup: CDR1 WNHNN, CDR2 SYGVQD (reference sequence). This CDR3 region has 14 residues. The CDR3 sequence is CASSERTTGTEAFF. For the CDR3, the DNA is TGCGCCAGCAGTGAGAGGACTACCGGCACTGAAGCTTTCTTT.

The rearrangement joins TRBV5-1 to TRBJ2-2; D remains ambiguous. There are 14 residues in the CDR3. V lost 4 bases to trimming and J lost 6 bases, with 13 bases between them. Germline assignment: CDR1 SGHRS and CDR2 YFSETQ. The CDR3 protein is CASSQSGIAGELFF. The CDR3 DNA follows: TGCGCCAGCAGCCAATCTGGTATCGCCGGGGAGCTGTTTTTT.

The chain employs TRBV27 and TRBJ2-7; D is ambiguous. Trimming shortened V by 6 bases and J by 0 bases, and 15 bases separated the two germline ends. In germline, CDR1 is MNHEY, CDR2 SMNVEV (reference sequence). The CDR3 consists of 15 residues. DNA for the CDR3: TGTGCCAGCAGGTCCGGGCCTCTTAGCTCCTACGAGCAGTACTTC. Amino acid sequence: CASRSGPLSSYEQYF.

This chain uses TRBV7-9 with TRBJ2-7; 8 bases map to TRBD2. The CDR3 sequence is 19 residues long. Germline lookup yields CDR1 SEHNR and CDR2 FQNEAQ (reference sequence). The V segment lost 1 base and the J segment 5 bases; nucleotides outside the gene matches: 19. The CDR3 DNA reads TGTGCCAGCAGCTTAGGTCCGGGGGCTGTTTGGCGGGAGGTGAACGAGCAGTACTTC. Protein: CASSLGPGAVWREVNEQYF.